The clone carrying this T cell receptor (beta chain) was counted many times. Its target is unknown. The study included ophthalmopathy patients with Clinical Activity Score at least 3, NOSPECS grade at least 4 and duration under 3 months. This CDR3 is built from 13 residues. The V and J ends lost 1 base and 6 bases respectively, with 10 bases between them. Germline V lookup: CDR1 SGHTS, CDR2 YDEGEE. RNA transcripts were the template for amplifying TCR beta CDR3 regions. Primed by the HTBI set, a first-round RT-PCR was run on the TCR CDR3. TCRdb reprocessed the multiplex PCR reads via MiXCR and lists one record per CDR3 protein. This table holds tens of thousands of distinct CDR3 sequences, roughly 50% found once. This entry comes from a study of T cells in Graves' hyperthyroidism and ophthalmopathy. Across the whole study: Peripheral blood was obtained at initial diagnosis, preceding any treatment. Study outcomes and limitations: Ophthalmopathy, which appeared later, was predicted by the model a median approximately six months before onset.

The sample taken for sequencing was blood. The rearrangement uses TRBV5-8 and TRBJ1-2; possible D gene TRBD1, 5 bases. The sequence came from a woman aged 55-70 years with Graves' ophthalmopathy. CDR3 in DNA: TGTGCCAGCAGCTTGCCAGGGCGAGATGGCTACACCTTC. This gives the protein CASSLPGRDGYTF.